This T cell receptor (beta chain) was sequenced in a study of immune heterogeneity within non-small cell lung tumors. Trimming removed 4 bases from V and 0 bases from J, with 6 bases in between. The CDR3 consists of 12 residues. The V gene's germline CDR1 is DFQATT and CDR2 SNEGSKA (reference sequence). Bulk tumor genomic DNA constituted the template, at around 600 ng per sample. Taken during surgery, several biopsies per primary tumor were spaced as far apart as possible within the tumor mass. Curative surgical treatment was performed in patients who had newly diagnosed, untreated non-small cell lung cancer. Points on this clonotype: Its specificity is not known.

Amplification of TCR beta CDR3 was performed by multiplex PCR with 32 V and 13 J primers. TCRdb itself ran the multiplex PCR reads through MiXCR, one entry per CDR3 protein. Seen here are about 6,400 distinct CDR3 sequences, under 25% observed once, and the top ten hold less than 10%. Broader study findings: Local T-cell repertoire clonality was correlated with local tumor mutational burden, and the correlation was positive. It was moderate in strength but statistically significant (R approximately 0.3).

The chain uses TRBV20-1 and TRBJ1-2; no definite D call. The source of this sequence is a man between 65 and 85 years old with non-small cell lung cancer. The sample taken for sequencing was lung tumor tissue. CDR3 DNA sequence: TGCAGTGCTACAGGTTCTAACTATGGCTACACCTTC. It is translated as CSATGSNYGYTF.